The clone carrying this TCR beta chain was detected once. These data originate in a study of cytomegalovirus exposure and HLA in healthy donors. V lost 5 bases and J 5 bases, leaving 13 bases between the germline ends. Germline assignment: CDR1 MDHEN and CDR2 SYDVKM. The CDR3 is 14 residues long. Primers for the PCR totalled 60 Vbeta and 13 Jbeta. Clones were read by immunoSEQ multiplex PCR, and TCRdb kept only the in-frame ones, dropping some. This table holds roughly 190,000 clones, more than 75% found once. The receptor was derived from a woman in her 50s in good health and CMV-seronegative. J is TRBJ1-5 and V is TRBV28, with TRBD1 as a possible D gene (5 bases). The sequencing input was PBMCs. The CDR3 sequence is CASSPQGYHQPQHF. The CDR3 nucleotides read TGTGCCAGCAGTCCTCAGGGATATCATCAGCCCCAGCATTTT.